Each of the 29 T cell receptor beta chains below was sequenced from the same sample in a study of monozygotic twins with inflammatory bowel disease. TCRdb reprocessed the 5' RACE reads; each CDR3 protein has one entry and no DNA is given. Its table records some 190,000 distinct CDR3 sequences. The sample consisted of blood. Every receptor here comes from a human donor with ulcerative colitis or Crohn's disease, or a healthy co-twin of an affected twin (not recorded which).

V is TRBV15 and J is TRBJ2-7. The CDR3 loop spans 14 amino acids. The germline gives CDR1 LNHNV, CDR2 YYDKDF (reference sequence). CDR3 region: CATSSFQESYEQYF.

This rearrangement joins TRBV6-1 to TRBJ1-5; TCRdb's assignment of TRBD1 cannot be checked, as there is no DNA. Germline V gene sequence: CDR1 MNHNS, CDR2 SASEGT. The CDR3 has 16 residues. This chain's CDR3 is CASRKTGYYGNQPQHF.

The genes are TRBV5-1 and TRBJ1-6. The CDR3 is 14 residues long. Germline CDR1 reads SGHRS; CDR2 reads YFSETQ. Here the CDR3 reads CASSLEIVRSPLHF. The full variable domain, in which reference TRBV5-1 and TRBJ1-6 provide the parts outside the CDR3, is KAGVTQTPRYLIKTRGQQVTLSCSPISGHRSVSWYQQTPGQGLQFLFEYFSETQRNKGNFPGRFSGRQFSNSRSEMNVSTLELGDSALYLCASSLEIVRSPLHFGNGTRLTVT.

This chain joins TRBV6-1 and TRBJ2-1; the TRBD2 assignment by TCRdb is unverifiable without DNA. This CDR3 has 14 residues. Germline values: CDR1 MNHNS, CDR2 SASEGT. CDR3 region: CASSATASRNEQFF.

This chain joins TRBV7-2 and TRBJ1-1. The CDR3 totals 14 residues. Germline V CDR1 and CDR2: SGHTA, FQGNSA. CDR3 amino acids: CASSLVGQNTEAFF.

This chain connects TRBV5-6 to TRBJ2-1; there is no DNA to check the TCRdb D call of TRBD2. The CDR3 extends over 14 amino acids. CDR1 is SGHDT, CDR2 YYEEEE, per germline. CDR3 in amino acids: CASSTAAGAYEQFF. Full variable domain (missing parts from reference TRBV5-6 and TRBJ2-1): DAGVTQSPTHLIKTRGQQVTLRCSPKSGHDTVSWYQQALGQGPQFIFQYYEEEERQRGNFPDRFSGHQFPNYSSELNVNALLLGDSALYLCASSTAAGAYEQFFGPGTRLTVL.

CDR3 residues: CASSLRDSPIEAFF. The chain has TRBV27 and TRBJ1-1; TCRdb's D gene call, TRBD1, goes unchecked for lack of DNA. The CDR3 has 14 amino acids. Per germline, CDR1 MNHEY and CDR2 SMNVEV (reference sequence).

The chain uses TRBV7-7 and TRBJ2-2; TCRdb reports TRBD1, a call that lacks DNA to check it against. CDR3 length: 17 residues. Germline CDR1 SSHAT, CDR2 FNYEAQ (reference sequence). CDR3: CASSELGTEPNTGELFF.

The chain employs TRBV5-1 and TRBJ2-6. Germline V gene lookup returns CDR1 SGHRS and CDR2 YFSETQ. The CDR3 runs 17 residues. CDR3 protein: CASSLDVRVSGANVLTF.

J is TRBJ1-3 and V is TRBV12-3 or TRBV12-4. CDR3 size: 14 residues. The CDR3 region is CASSLILPGNTIYF.

The chain links TRBV6-2 or TRBV6-3 to TRBJ1-1. Germline CDR1 and CDR2: MNHEY and SVGEGT. There are 14 residues in the CDR3. CDR3 in amino acids: CASSWHSKNTEAFF.

J is TRBJ2-3 and V is TRBV5-1; absent DNA, TCRdb's TRBD1 call cannot be checked. CDR3 length: 16 amino acids. CDR1 and CDR2 from the germline V gene are SGHRS and YFSETQ. CDR3 loop: CASSVQGTATQDTQYF.

V is TRBV7-2 and J is TRBJ1-3. The CDR3 length is 16 residues. Looked up from germline, CDR1 is SGHTA and CDR2 is FQGNSA. CDR3 loop: CASSLSELATGNTIYF.

The CDR3 here is CASSRTGEANYGYTF. The chain couples TRBV2 to TRBJ1-2; TCRdb names TRBD1, which stays unverified in the absence of DNA. Germline V gene lookup returns CDR1 SNHLY and CDR2 FYNNEI. CDR3 size: 15 residues.

V gene TRBV4-1 combines with J gene TRBJ1-3. The CDR3 contains 17 residues. Germline V lookup: CDR1 MGHRA, CDR2 YSYEKL. CDR3 sequence: CASSQDRGLLAGNTIYF.

The CDR3 protein is CASSQELNVAETQYF. The chain joins TRBV4-3 to TRBJ2-5. The length of the CDR3 is 15 residues. CDR1 and CDR2 (germline): LGHNA, YSLEER.

The genes are TRBV12-3 or TRBV12-4 and TRBJ1-4; with no DNA, the TCRdb D assignment of TRBD1 cannot be verified. This CDR3 contains 14 residues. The CDR3: CASSSGQGVVKLFF.

The chain couples TRBV7-9 to TRBJ2-7. In germline, CDR1 is SEHNR, CDR2 FQNEAQ (reference sequence). This CDR3 has 14 amino acids. The CDR3 loop is CASSLAGVLYEQYF.

The chain uses TRBV12-3 or TRBV12-4 and TRBJ1-5; there is no DNA to check the TCRdb D call of TRBD1. The CDR3 has 14 amino acids. The CDR3 sequence is CASSQGGYNQPQHF.

V and J are TRBV30 and TRBJ1-4; checking the TCRdb D call of TRBD1 is not possible without DNA. The CDR3 is 15 residues long. Germline values: CDR1 GTSNPN, CDR2 SVGIG (reference sequence). This CDR3 reads CAWSRDMPTNEKLFF.

The chain combines TRBV4-2 with TRBJ2-7; TCRdb's assignment of TRBD1 cannot be checked, as there is no DNA. The germline V gene has CDR1 LGHNA and CDR2 YNFKEQ. The CDR3 covers 12 residues. CDR3 protein: CASSQVGREQYF.

The chain has TRBV6-1 and TRBJ2-3. CDR3 length: 14 residues. Germline-derived CDR1 and CDR2 are MNHNS and SASEGT. CDR3: CASIDWISTDTQYF.

The J gene is TRBJ2-2, the V gene TRBV4-2; checking the TCRdb D call of TRBD2 is not possible without DNA. This CDR3 comprises 18 residues. Germline V gene lookup returns CDR1 LGHNA and CDR2 YNFKEQ. This CDR3 reads CASSQEKGLARGTGELFF.

This chain links TRBV4-1 with TRBJ2-6; TCRdb's assignment of TRBD1 cannot be checked, as there is no DNA. The CDR3 loop spans 17 amino acids. Germline CDR1 and CDR2: MGHRA and YSYEKL. CDR3: CASSQGRGVSGANVLTF.

The chain's CDR3 is CASSQGPSGGTDTQYF. The chain uses TRBV3-1 and TRBJ2-3; without DNA, the TCRdb call of TRBD2 cannot be checked. The CDR3 has 16 residues. Germline V CDR1 and CDR2: LGHDT, YNNKEL (reference sequence).

The CDR3 is CASSPDWGSNQPQHF. J is TRBJ1-5 and V is TRBV5-1; no DNA is available, so the TRBD1 call from TCRdb remains unchecked. CDR1 SGHRS and CDR2 YFSETQ come from the germline V gene. CDR3 size: 15 residues.

The chain couples TRBV19 to TRBJ2-1; the D call from TCRdb, TRBD2, cannot be confirmed without DNA. The V gene's germline CDR1 is LNHDA and CDR2 SQIVND (reference sequence). This CDR3 has 15 residues. The CDR3 is CASRRTSGKWNEQFF.

The V call is TRBV7-2, the J call TRBJ1-5. The length of the CDR3 is 15 residues. Germline-derived CDR1 and CDR2 are SGHTA and FQGNSA. The CDR3 here is CASSLVDGSNQPQHF.

The chain is built from TRBV7-2 and TRBJ1-2; TCRdb indicates TRBD1, and absent DNA this call remains unverified. This CDR3 contains 16 residues. Germline values: CDR1 SGHTA, CDR2 FQGNSA. This CDR3 is CASSPEFGRGFDGYTF.